This T cell receptor beta chain appears in the sequencing data of a study of cytomegalovirus exposure and HLA in healthy donors. Points from the study as a whole: In vitro data verified a few CMV-associated chains as specific for CMV antigens. The likely origin of a cluster of highly shared sequence variants was a sequencing artifact. Earlier analysis looked at TCR beta V segments, and most were productive about 87% or about 30% of the time.

PCR primers comprised 60 Vbeta and 13 Jbeta primers. Generated by immunoSEQ multiplex PCR, the TCRdb table keeps only in-frame clones and is missing some. Found here are 150,000 to 200,000 clones, 71% of them singletons; the top ten hold under 3.5%. Points on this clone: The antigen is unknown.

This sequence was found in a woman aged 25 to 39 in good health and CMV-seronegative. The sample comprised PBMCs.

CDR3 nucleotide sequence: TGTGCCAGCAGCTCCGGGACAGGGGCAGATACGCAGTATTTT. As protein: CASSSGTGADTQYF. The chain has TRBV7-2 and TRBJ2-3, with 10 bases identical to TRBD1. The CDR3 is 14 amino acids. Germline CDR1 and CDR2: SGHTA and FQGNSA. Trimming cost V 4 bases and J 4 bases; bases outside gene matches: 2.